This entry describes one TCR beta chain. This entry is derived from a study of blood T cell repertoires in COVID-19. Study details: Some COVID-19 samples were acute and others convalescent; all came from the United States, Italy and Spain. From T cells, B-cell-depleted T cells, or PBMCs came the material, which was cDNA or gDNA.

The CDR3 sequence is 14 residues long. V lost 4 bases to trimming and J lost 5 bases; unmatched junction nucleotides: 8. In germline, CDR1 is MNHEY, CDR2 SMNVEV (reference sequence). In the original processing: Using reference gene primer amplification, nucleated cell counts were estimated. Clones were read by immunoSEQ multiplex PCR, and TCRdb kept only the in-frame ones, dropping some. V, J and clone size are taken as reported in that table, and D and trimming were inferred from the DNA itself. The sample yields roughly 180,000 clones, roughly three quarters seen once. Sequencing was performed on peripheral blood. The origin of this receptor is a man in his sixties with active or convalescent COVID-19. This chain links TRBV27 with TRBJ2-7; 7 bases are shared with TRBD2. DNA of the CDR3: TGTGCCAGCAGTTCTCCGGGGCTAGCGGACGAGCAGTACTTC. It yields the protein CASSSPGLADEQYF.